A single sample gave rise to the 20 T cell receptor beta chains below, sequenced in a study of blood T cells in healthy people across ages. Together with a sample-barcoded 5' primer, a J-beta primer mix was included in a second PCR lasting about 7 to 11 cycles. Each CDR3 protein gets one entry after TCRdb re-called the 5' RACE reads with MiXCR. This table has under 1,000,000 distinct CDR3 sequences, 35% to 60% appearing once. Specimen: blood. These receptors were collected from a man older than 75 in good health.

This clonotype came up a few times. The chain carries TRBV7-9 and TRBJ2-5; 10 bases are shared with TRBD2. V dropped 4 bases and J dropped 4; count of bases not matched to a gene: 15. Per the germline V gene, CDR1 is SEHNR and CDR2 is FQNEAQ (reference sequence). This CDR3 region has 18 residues. CDR3 sequence reads: CASSSDVRAGGPRETQYF. The DNA for the CDR3 is TGTGCCAGCAGCTCAGATGTTCGAGCGGGAGGGCCTCGAGAGACCCAGTACTTC.

Many counts were recorded for this clonotype. This sequence joins TRBV5-1 and TRBJ1-1; no definite D call. V gave up 0 bases and J gave up 3 bases, with 6 bases separating them. Germline CDR1 reads SGHRS; CDR2 reads YFSETQ. The length of the CDR3 is 13 residues. The CDR3 is CASSLGVDTEAFF. The DNA for the CDR3 is TGCGCCAGCAGCTTGGGCGTCGACACTGAAGCTTTCTTT.

This clonotype has just a few counts. V is TRBV5-6 and J is TRBJ2-1, with 9 bases lining up with TRBD1. The germline V gene has CDR1 SGHDT and CDR2 YYEEEE. With V trimmed by 4 bases and J by 11 bases, 13 bases remained unmatched. This CDR3 is built from 15 residues. The CDR3 spells CASSAPQGALPKQFF. The CDR3 nucleotides read TGTGCCAGCAGCGCACCACAGGGGGCTCTACCCAAGCAGTTCTTC.

This clonotype was found a few times. The chain couples TRBV30 to TRBJ2-1, with D possibly being TRBD2 (6 bases). CDR3 length: 14 residues. Germline loops: CDR1 GTSNPN, CDR2 SVGIG (reference sequence). The V gene lost 8 bases and the J gene lost 0 bases, with 14 bases spanning the gap. The CDR3, as DNA: TGTGCCGCGGTCGCGGGGAGCTCCTACAATGAGCAGTTCTTC. It is translated as CAAVAGSSYNEQFF.

This clonotype was seen only a few times. The chain combines TRBV29-1 with TRBJ2-3; 9 nucleotides match TRBD2. This CDR3 has 16 residues. The ends lost 6 bases at V and 4 bases at J; junction bases unmatched: 14. Germline values: CDR1 SQVTM, CDR2 ANQGSEA. Written as DNA, the CDR3 is TGCAGCGTCCCGGATACCGGGACTAGCAATCCAGATACGCAGTATTTT. Translation gives CSVPDTGTSNPDTQYF.

V usage is TRBV7-2 and J usage is TRBJ2-5, with 12 nucleotides matching TRBD2. V shed 0 bases and J 2 bases; nucleotides not matched to a gene: 7. The CDR3 runs to 18 residues. Germline V lookup: CDR1 SGHTA, CDR2 FQGNSA. The DNA for the CDR3 is TGTGCCAGCAGCTTAGCGGGGCTAGCGGGAGGGTCACAAGAGACCCAGTACTTC. It codes for CASSLAGLAGGSQETQYF.

V and J are TRBV20-1 and TRBJ2-1; TRBD2 aligns across 8 bases. The CDR3 is made up of 10 amino acids. Germline assignment: CDR1 DFQATT and CDR2 SNEGSKA (reference sequence). The J segment lost 12 bases and the V segment lost 6 bases, leaving 4 bases of the junction unmatched. CDR3 sequence: CSAGGASQFF. The CDR3 DNA sequence: TGCAGTGCCGGGGGGGCTTCGCAGTTCTTC.

The genes are TRBV12-3 or TRBV12-4 and TRBJ1-5, with D uncertain. V lost 7 bases, J lost 0 bases, and 7 bases lay in between. CDR3 length equals 13 residues. The CDR3 DNA reads TGTGCCAGCAAATTAACTAGCAATCAGCCCCAGCATTTT. It translates to CASKLTSNQPQHF.

The chain recombines TRBV4-3 with TRBJ2-3, with D perhaps being TRBD1 or TRBD2 (6 bases each). V lost 3 bases and J 5 bases, leaving 9 bases between the germline ends. Germline-derived CDR1 and CDR2 are LGHNA and YSLEER. This CDR3 spans 13 amino acids. The CDR3 loop is CASSHRGQDTQYF. CDR3 nucleotide sequence: TGCGCCAGCAGCCACCGGGGGCAAGATACGCAGTATTTT.

The rearrangement links TRBV7-8 to TRBJ1-1, with D unclear. The V gene lost 5 bases and the J gene lost 3 bases, with 13 bases spanning the gap. Germline V CDR1 and CDR2: SGHVS, FQNEAQ. The CDR3 has 14 residues. The CDR3 sequence is CASSREGLDTEAFF. Here the CDR3 DNA reads TGTGCCAGCAGCAGGGAGGGTTTGGACACTGAAGCTTTCTTT.

The chain has TRBV4-3 and TRBJ2-1; possible D gene TRBD2, 6 bases. The germline gives CDR1 LGHNA, CDR2 YSLEER. The V and J ends lost 0 bases and 9 bases respectively, with 12 bases between them. This CDR3 region has 14 residues. CDR3 protein: CASSQDLGGSEQFF. The CDR3 DNA reads TGCGCCAGCAGCCAAGATCTCGGGGGAAGTGAGCAGTTCTTC.

This clonotype was detected only once. This rearrangement joins TRBV5-1 to TRBJ2-2; possibly TRBD1 or TRBD2 for D (5 bases each). V was pared by 4 bases and J by 2 bases, with 12 bases between. The CDR3 sequence is 15 residues long. The germline V gene encodes CDR1 SGHRS and CDR2 YFSETQ. The CDR3 loop reads CASSLGTHNTGELFF. In DNA form, the CDR3 reads TGCGCCAGCAGCCTGGGGACCCACAACACCGGGGAGCTGTTTTTT.

The chain links TRBV3-1 to TRBJ2-1; 11 positions agree with TRBD2. Looked up from germline, CDR1 is LGHDT and CDR2 is YNNKEL (reference sequence). This CDR3 spans 16 amino acids. V was clipped by 8 bases and J by 4 bases; unmatched bases: 10. CDR3 DNA sequence: TGTGCCAGCCTCGGACCGGGACTAGCGGAATACAATGAGCAGTTCTTC. Its translation is CASLGPGLAEYNEQFF.

Concerning this clonotype itself: One end of the junction varies from germline; a read error may be responsible. V gene TRBV12-3 or TRBV12-4 combines with J gene TRBJ1-2; tentative D call: TRBD1 (6 bases). CDR3 length equals 14 residues. The CDR3 loop reads CASSFIGGVNGCTF. As DNA, the CDR3 is TGTGCCAGCAGTTTTATCGGGGGCGTTAATGGCTGCACCTTC.

The gene calls are TRBV29-1 and TRBJ2-1; 7 nucleotides align to TRBD2. Unmatched junction bases numbered 11, after V lost 5 bases and J lost 7 bases. The germline gives CDR1 SQVTM, CDR2 ANQGSEA. CDR3 size: 14 residues. The CDR3 sequence: CSVNGGRAGNEQFF. The CDR3 region has the DNA TGCAGCGTTAACGGTGGGAGGGCCGGGAATGAGCAGTTCTTC.

This clonotype was detected once. J is TRBJ2-1 and V is TRBV1; the listed D gene, TRBD1, was not tested against the DNA. TRBV1 counts as a pseudogene. This CDR3 has 15 amino acids. The CDR3 spells CTSSQKAGTYNEQFF. CDR3 sequence (DNA): TGCACCAGCAGCCAAAAAGCGGGGACATACAATGAGCAGTTCTTC.

This clonotype came up many times. The V gene is TRBV10-2, the J gene TRBJ2-1; the D is unclear. The CDR3 extends over 12 amino acids. Germline V gives CDR1 WSHSY, CDR2 SAAADI. With 7 bases removed from V and 13 bases from J, the gap between germline ends came to 17 bases. CDR3 DNA: TGCGCCAGCACCTTTGGGGAATCGAGTCAGTTCTTC. As protein: CASTFGESSQFF.

The chain combines TRBV27 with TRBJ2-4, with 8 bases identical to TRBD2. With 4 bases clipped from V and 13 bases from J, the junction kept 15 bases outside the gene matches. This CDR3 comprises 15 residues. Germline assignment: CDR1 MNHEY and CDR2 SMNVEV (reference sequence). This CDR3 is CASSWASGLTGEQYF. The CDR3 nucleotides read TGTGCCAGCAGTTGGGCTAGCGGGCTAACGGGAGAGCAGTACTTC.

The chain couples TRBV20-1 to TRBJ1-5; 9 bases are shared with TRBD1. V lost 6 bases, J lost 1 base, and 4 bases stayed unmatched. Germline V gene lookup returns CDR1 DFQATT and CDR2 SNEGSKA (reference sequence). The CDR3 spans 14 residues. This CDR3 reads CSAWDRASNQPQHF. CDR3 in DNA: TGCAGTGCCTGGGACAGGGCGAGCAATCAGCCCCAGCATTTT.

This clonotype was seen a few times. The chain combines TRBV11-1 with TRBJ2-7; 7 bases match TRBD2. Germline loops: CDR1 SGHAT, CDR2 FQDESV (reference sequence). Unmatched junction bases numbered 8, after V lost 5 bases and J lost 4 bases. The CDR3 consists of 14 residues. CDR3 amino acids: CASSVSAGPYEQYF. The CDR3 DNA follows: TGTGCCAGCAGCGTATCAGCGGGACCATACGAGCAGTACTTC.